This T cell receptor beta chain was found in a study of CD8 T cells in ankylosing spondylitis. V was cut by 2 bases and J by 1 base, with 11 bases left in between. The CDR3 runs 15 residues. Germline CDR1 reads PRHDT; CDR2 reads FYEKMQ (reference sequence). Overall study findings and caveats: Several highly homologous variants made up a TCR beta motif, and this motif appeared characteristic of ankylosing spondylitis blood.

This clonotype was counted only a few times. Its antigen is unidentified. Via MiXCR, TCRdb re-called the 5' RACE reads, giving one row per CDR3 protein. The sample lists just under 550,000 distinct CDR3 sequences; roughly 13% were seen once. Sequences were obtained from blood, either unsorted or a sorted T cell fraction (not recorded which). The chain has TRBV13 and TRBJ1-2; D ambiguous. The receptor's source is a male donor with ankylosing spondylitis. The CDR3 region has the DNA TGTGCCAGCAGCTTAAACTTCGGGCTTAACTATGGCTACACCTTC. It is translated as CASSLNFGLNYGYTF.